Listed below are T cell receptor beta chains from one sample, sequenced in a study of control samples from healthy donors and cancer patients. Produced via immunoSEQ multiplex PCR; TCRdb's table is partial and in-frame only. The table has 120,000 or so clones, more than 75% seen once. Material for sequencing was blood. The receptors shown here come from a man between 35 and 55 years old in good health. Each CDR3 is given with its conserved first and last residue. D genes are given only for firm matches. Expanded clones get a size class; other rows say once, few or many, or leave the size out.

d_call,j_call,v_call,clone_size,cdr3_aa,cdr3_nt
NA,TRBJ2-5,TRBV12-3/TRBV12-4,NA,CATAVGETQYF,TGTGCCACAGCAGTTGGAGAGACCCAGTACTTC
TRBD2,TRBJ2-3,TRBV29-1,NA,CSVPTGLAASTDTQYF,TGCAGCGTTCCAACGGGACTAGCGGCCAGCACAGATACGCAGTATTTT
NA,TRBJ1-1,TRBV7-9,NA,CASSLQGNTEAFF,TGTGCCAGCAGCCTACAGGGAAACACTGAAGCTTTCTTT
NA,TRBJ2-5,TRBV24-1,NA,CATHSGTPLETQYF,TGTGCCACTCATTCCGGGACACCGCTGGAGACCCAGTACTTC
NA,TRBJ2-2,TRBV27,few,CASSLVNKANTGELFF,TGTGCCAGCAGTTTAGTGAACAAGGCGAACACCGGGGAGCTGTTTTTT
NA,TRBJ2-1,TRBV11-3,NA,CASSLGLRAYNEQFF,TGTGCCAGCAGCTTAGGCCTGCGGGCCTACAATGAGCAGTTCTTC
NA,TRBJ1-3,TRBV6-1,NA,CASSEGGHLRSGNTIYF,TGTGCCAGCAGTGAAGGGGGACACCTGAGGTCTGGAAACACCATATATTTT
NA,TRBJ1-6,TRBV6-6,few,CASSPRQTSYNSPLHF,TGTGCCAGCAGCCCCAGGCAAACCTCCTATAATTCACCCCTCCACTTT
NA,TRBJ2-5,TRBV18,NA,CASSPRRERAETQYF,TGTGCCAGCTCACCACGGCGGGAAAGGGCGGAGACCCAGTACTTC
NA,TRBJ2-2,TRBV30,NA,CAWSVEQGPGELFF,TGTGCCTGGAGTGTGGAACAGGGCCCCGGGGAGCTGTTTTTT
TRBD1,TRBJ1-4,TRBV4-1,NA,CASTPMGRDRGEKLFF,TGCGCCAGCACCCCAATGGGGCGGGACAGGGGTGAAAAACTGTTTTTT
TRBD1,TRBJ2-1,TRBV9,once,CASSEGQSYNEQFF,TGTGCCAGCAGCGAGGGACAGTCCTACAATGAGCAGTTCTTC
NA,TRBJ1-1,TRBV18,NA,CASSPERGTEAFF,TGTGCCAGCTCCCCTGAGAGGGGGACTGAAGCTTTCTTT
NA,TRBJ2-3,TRBV2,NA,CASSVRFTDTQYF,TGTGCCAGCAGTGTTCGATTCACAGATACGCAGTATTTT
NA,TRBJ1-4,TRBV7-2,NA,CASSLVSGRLFF,TGTGCCAGCAGCTTAGTATCAGGGCGTCTGTTTTTT
NA,TRBJ2-2,TRBV3-1/TRBV3-2,few,CASSQDRGRGGAGELFF,TGTGCCAGCAGCCAAGATCGGGGCAGAGGTGGGGCCGGGGAGCTGTTTTTT
NA,TRBJ1-6,TRBV13,NA,CASSLGDRYNSPLHF,TGTGCCAGCAGCTTAGGAGACAGGTACAATTCACCCCTCCACTTT
TRBD1,TRBJ2-7,TRBV5-1,NA,CASSFDGQGIYEQYF,TGCGCCAGCAGCTTCGACGGACAGGGGATATACGAGCAGTACTTC
NA,TRBJ1-2,TRBV29-1,NA,CSAVTQGGYTF,TGCAGCGCCGTTACCCAGGGGGGCTACACCTTC
TRBD2,TRBJ2-2,TRBV15,NA,CAINAGAGGGTGELFF,TGTGCCATCAACGCTGGGGCGGGGGGAGGGACCGGGGAGCTGTTTTTT
TRBD1,TRBJ1-5,TRBV30,NA,CAWSERTGNLGSNQPQHF,TGTGCCTGGAGTGAACGGACAGGTAACCTGGGTAGCAATCAGCCCCAGCATTTT
TRBD1,TRBJ2-7,TRBV7-2,NA,CASSSDRGRYEQYF,TGTGCCAGCAGCTCGGACAGGGGAAGATACGAGCAGTACTTC
NA,TRBJ2-2,TRBV9,once,CASTHTGGLNTGELFF,TGTGCCAGCACTCATACTGGGGGGTTAAACACCGGGGAGCTGTTTTTT
NA,TRBJ2-5,TRBV21-1,NA,CATVRDRGRETQYF,TGTGCCACCGTCCGGGACAGGGGGCGGGAGACCCAGTACTTC
TRBD2,TRBJ2-7,TRBV11-3,NA,CASSLVGGPVYEQYF,TGTGCCAGCAGCTTAGTGGGAGGGCCCGTTTACGAGCAGTACTTC
NA,TRBJ1-6,TRBV7-9,NA,CASSLVNSPLHF,TGTGCCAGCAGCTTAGTGAATTCACCCCTCCACTTT
NA,TRBJ1-1,TRBV10-3,NA,CAIRGGDTEAFF,TGTGCCATCAGGGGGGGGGACACTGAAGCTTTCTTT
TRBD1,TRBJ1-2,TRBV18,NA,CASSPDRAYGYTF,TGTGCCAGCTCCCCAGACAGGGCCTATGGCTACACCTTC
NA,TRBJ2-7,TRBV19,NA,CASSIGAESSYEQYF,TGTGCCAGTAGTATAGGCGCCGAATCCTCCTACGAGCAGTACTTC
NA,TRBJ1-2,TRBV6-2/TRBV6-3,NA,CASSETDRRYGYTF,TGTGCCAGCAGTGAGACCGACAGGAGATATGGCTACACCTTC
NA,TRBJ1-4,TRBV27,NA,CASSLGGAWNEKLFF,TGTGCCAGCAGTTTGGGGGGGGCCTGGAATGAAAAACTGTTTTTT
TRBD2,TRBJ2-7,TRBV5-1,NA,CASSLTSGGFSRSYEQYF,TGCGCCAGCAGCCTGACTAGCGGGGGATTTAGTAGGTCCTACGAGCAGTACTTC
NA,TRBJ2-7,TRBV10-2,NA,CASSESGRAVEQYF,TGCGCCAGCAGTGAGTCTGGCCGAGCGGTCGAGCAGTACTTC
TRBD2,TRBJ2-7,TRBV18,NA,CASSRTGTSGGTPYEQYF,TGTGCCAGCTCCCGCACCGGGACTAGCGGGGGGACCCCCTACGAGCAGTACTTC
NA,TRBJ2-6,TRBV7-9,NA,CASSPRGQLAGANVLTF,TGTGCCAGCAGCCCCCGAGGACAGCTAGCCGGGGCCAACGTCCTGACTTTC
NA,TRBJ1-6,TRBV2,once,CASSDRSYSPLHF,TGTGCCAGCAGTGATAGGTCTTATTCACCCCTCCACTTT
TRBD2,TRBJ2-3,TRBV7-2,NA,CASSLSAGGQDTQYF,TGTGCCAGCAGCTTATCAGCGGGGGGGCAAGATACGCAGTATTTT
NA,TRBJ2-1,TRBV21-1,NA,CASSKDQRGDNEQFF,TGTGCCAGCAGCAAAGATCAGCGGGGGGACAATGAGCAGTTCTTC
NA,TRBJ2-5,TRBV7-2,NA,CASSFGQQETQYF,TGTGCCAGCAGCTTCGGACAGCAAGAGACCCAGTACTTC
TRBD1,TRBJ2-5,TRBV27,NA,CASSLSHGTGQTQYF,TGTGCCAGCAGTTTATCTCACGGGACAGGGCAGACCCAGTACTTC
NA,TRBJ1-6,TRBV19,NA,CASRGGSSYNSPLHF,TGTGCCAGTCGGGGAGGGAGCTCCTATAATTCACCCCTCCACTTT
NA,TRBJ2-5,TRBV21-1,NA,CASSKAPPLSGFGGGAFITETQYF,NA
NA,TRBJ1-1,TRBV7-8,NA,CASSPIGGLNTEAFF,TGTGCCAGCAGCCCAATCGGTGGATTGAACACTGAAGCTTTCTTT
TRBD1,TRBJ1-2,TRBV5-1,NA,CASSSDRGRNYGYTF,TGCGCCAGCAGCTCCGACAGGGGGCGCAACTATGGCTACACCTTC
NA,TRBJ1-6,TRBV12-5,NA,CASGRGVGYNSPLHF,TGTGCTAGTGGGAGGGGTGTTGGCTATAATTCACCCCTCCACTTT
TRBD1,TRBJ1-4,TRBV7-9,few,CASSFTGGTNEKLFF,TGTGCCAGCAGCTTCACAGGGGGCACTAATGAAAAACTGTTTTTT